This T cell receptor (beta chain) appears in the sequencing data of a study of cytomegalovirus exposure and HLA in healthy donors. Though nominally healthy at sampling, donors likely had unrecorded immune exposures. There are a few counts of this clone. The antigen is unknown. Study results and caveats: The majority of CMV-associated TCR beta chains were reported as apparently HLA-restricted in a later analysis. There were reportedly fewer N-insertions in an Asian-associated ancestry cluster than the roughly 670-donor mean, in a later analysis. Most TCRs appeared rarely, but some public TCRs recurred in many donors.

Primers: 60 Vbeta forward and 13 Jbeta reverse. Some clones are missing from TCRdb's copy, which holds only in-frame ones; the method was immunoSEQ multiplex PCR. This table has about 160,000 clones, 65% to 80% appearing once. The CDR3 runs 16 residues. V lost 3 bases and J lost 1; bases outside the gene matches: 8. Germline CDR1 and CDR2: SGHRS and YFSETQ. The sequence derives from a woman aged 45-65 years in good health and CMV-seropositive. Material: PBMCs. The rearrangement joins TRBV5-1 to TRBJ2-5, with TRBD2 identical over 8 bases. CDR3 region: CASSSGLAGTQETQYF. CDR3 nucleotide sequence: TGCGCCAGCAGCTCAGGACTAGCCGGAACCCAAGAGACCCAGTACTTC. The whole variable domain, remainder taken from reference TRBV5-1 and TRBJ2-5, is KAGVTQTPRYLIKTRGQQVTLSCSPISGHRSVSWYQQTPGQGLQFLFEYFSETQRNKGNFPGRFSGRQFSNSRSEMNVSTLELGDSALYLCASSSGLAGTQETQYFGPGTRLLVL.